This T cell receptor (beta chain) was sequenced in a study of Ad26.COV2.S vaccination and SARS-CoV-2 variants. Background on the study: Donor was one of the participants in the Ad26.COV2.S arm of the COV1001 trial. Each vaccinee took Ad26.COV2.S intramuscularly, once or twice 56 days apart.

Treatment: about 20 received Ad26.COV2.S at low or high dose, single or two shots; five or six received placebo; per-sample allocation not given. Specimens were obtained on day 63 following the first vaccine or placebo injection. It was Wuhan-strain SARS-CoV-2 spike that the Ad26 vaccine vector expressed. Method: immunoSEQ multiplex PCR; TCRdb's copy keeps in-frame clones and lacks some. The table records around 400,000 clones, 70% to 90% of them present only once. This CDR3 region has 17 residues. V lost 2 bases to trimming and J lost 7 bases; unmatched junction nucleotides: 12. Per germline, CDR1 SGHKS and CDR2 YYEKEE (reference sequence).

This rearrangement joins TRBV5-5 to TRBJ2-1, with 10 positions matching TRBD2. This clonotype was sampled from a person between 18 and 59 years old who received the Ad26.COV2.S COVID-19 vaccine or a placebo. This material consisted of peripheral blood, taken in a trial of Ad26.COV2.S vaccine versus placebo. Written as DNA, the CDR3 is TGTGCCAGCAGCTTCGGTCGAAAAACTAGCGGGACGAATGAGCAGTTCTTC. Encoded protein: CASSFGRKTSGTNEQFF.